This T cell receptor (beta chain) was identified in a study of blood T cells in healthy people across ages. This clonotype turned up a few times. The use of a sample-barcoded 5' primer and a J-beta primer mix characterized a second PCR of roughly 7 to 12 cycles. Carrying 12 random nucleotides, a template-switch adaptor labeled each individual cDNA molecule. TCRdb reanalysed the 5' RACE reads using MiXCR and keeps one entry per CDR3 protein. The sample carries approximately 780,000 distinct CDR3 sequences, around 25% recorded once. This CDR3 comprises 16 residues. Germline-derived CDR1 and CDR2 are LGHNA and YNFKEQ. The same data also went into a second study, on T cells of mothers and their children.

The chain links TRBV4-2 to TRBJ2-5; 9 bases are shared with TRBD2. The J call is uncertain, as TRBJ2-7 better fits the DNA end. This TCR was recovered from a boy aged 10-17 years in good health. The sequencing input was blood. In DNA form, the CDR3 reads TGTGCCAGCAGCCAGGGTTTCGATAGCGGGGGTGGCGAGCAGTACTTC. Translated, it gives CASSQGFDSGGGEQYF.